Below, 11 T cell receptor beta chains from the same sample are listed, as sequenced in a study of T cell clonality in common variable immunodeficiency. Assay used: immunoSEQ multiplex PCR; TCRdb lists only in-frame clones, some missing. The profile covers tens of thousands of clones, none occurring a single time. The source material was peripheral blood mononuclear cells. These receptors were collected from a person aged 18 to 70 in good health.

Worth noting for this clone: The read is 3 residues too short to cover the CDR3 end, so that end is filled in from the germline J gene. The V gene is TRBV23-1, the J gene TRBJ2-3; possible D gene TRBD1, 5 bases. TRBV23-1 is marked as an open reading frame, function uncertain. Trimming took off 6 bases at V and 2 bases at J, with 12 bases between the two ends. CDR3 length: 14 residues. This CDR3 is CASRGRGTTDTQYF. Incomplete CDR3 DNA: TGCGCCAGCAGGGGAAGGGGAACCACAGATACG.

This clone was recorded many times. Coverage ceases 3 residues before the CDR3 finishes, and the germline J gene fills in the end. This chain joins TRBV6-2 or TRBV6-3 and TRBJ2-5, with D possibly matching TRBD2 (6 bases). Trimming removed 2 bases at V and 0 bases at J, with 16 bases between. Germline V lookup: CDR1 MNHEY, CDR2 SVGEGT. The CDR3 has 17 residues. The CDR3 protein is CASSYPRGRDNQETQYF. The CDR3 DNA, read in part, is TGTGCCAGCAGTTACCCGCGAGGGCGGGATAACCAAGAGACC.

In its sample, this clone was seen many times. The CDR3 extends 3 residues past the end of the read, so its final part is completed from the germline J gene. This chain joins TRBV28 and TRBJ2-3; D not certain. The CDR3 sequence is 13 residues long. V lost 3 bases and J lost 2, with 6 bases in between. Germline CDR1 is MDHEN and CDR2 is SYDVKM. The CDR3 spells CASSFRVTDTQYF. The covered CDR3 bases are TGTGCCAGCAGTTTCAGAGTCACAGATACG.

This clone has ten or more counts. The observed sequence ends 3 residues before the CDR3 terminus, with the missing tail filled in from the germline J gene. V gene TRBV7-2 combines with J gene TRBJ2-2, with TRBD1 matching over 8 bases. This CDR3 spans 16 amino acids. Germline CDR1 SGHTA, CDR2 FQGNSA. Incomplete CDR3 DNA: TGTGCAAGTCGCTTAGCGGACAGGGCAAACACCGGGGAG. This codes for CASRLADRANTGE. From start to end, the CDR3 is CASRLADRANTGELFF.

This clone was detected ten times or more. The read falls 3 residues short of the CDR3 end, and the missing part is taken from the germline J gene. The rearrangement uses TRBV7-8 and TRBJ2-7, with TRBD1 identical over 8 bases. The germline CDR1 and CDR2 sequences are SGHVS and FQNEAQ. The trim removed 5 bases at V and 6 bases at J, leaving 15 bases unmatched. The length of the CDR3 is 16 residues. The part of the CDR3 DNA that was read is TGTGCCAGCAGCGACGGGGGACAGGTCCGGGTTGGCGAG. This translates into CASSDGGQVRVGE. Given in full, the CDR3 is CASSDGGQVRVGEQYF.

This clone was seen many times. From the germline J gene comes the end of the CDR3, since the read stops 3 residues before it. The V and J genes are TRBV27 and TRBJ2-3, with 11 bases identical to TRBD2. J gave up 1 base and V 2 bases, and 11 bases lay outside the gene matches. Germline loops: CDR1 MNHEY, CDR2 SMNVEV (reference sequence). The CDR3 is 19 residues long. Incomplete CDR3 DNA: TGTGCCAGCAGTTTACGACTAGCGGGGAACCTTCCTCGCACAGATACG. Residues: CASSLRLAGNLPRTDT. Given in full, the CDR3 is CASSLRLAGNLPRTDTQYF.

This clone was seen repeatedly, ten times or more. Read sequence stops 3 residues before the CDR3 end, and the germline J gene provides the missing end. This chain links TRBV7-2 with TRBJ2-7; D unclear. CDR1 SGHTA and CDR2 FQGNSA come from the germline V gene. Trimming shortened V by 0 bases and J by 1 base, and 13 bases separated the two germline ends. The CDR3 is made up of 16 amino acids. The sequenced part of the CDR3 DNA is TGTGCCAGCAGCTTAGCGCGGTTCGACCGGTCCTACGAG. Protein sequence: CASSLARFDRSYE. From start to end, the CDR3 is CASSLARFDRSYEQYF.

This clone was detected ten times or more. The read falls 3 residues short of the CDR3 end, and the missing part is taken from the germline J gene. This chain connects TRBV20-1 to TRBJ1-3; TRBD1 is a possible D gene (6 bases). This CDR3 is 14 amino acids long. The V gene lost 4 bases and the J gene lost 0 bases, with 10 bases spanning the gap. Germline V gives CDR1 DFQATT, CDR2 SNEGSKA (reference sequence). The CDR3 sequence: CSATDRRSGNTIYF. CDR3 DNA, as far as it was read: TGCAGTGCTACGGACAGACGCTCTGGAAACACC.

This clone was recorded many times. The CDR3 reads CASSPGQGGIPLHF. Partial CDR3 DNA: TGTGCCAGCAGCCCAGGACAGGGGGGGATACCC. This chain links TRBV14 with TRBJ1-6, with TRBD1 matching 10 bases. Read data end 3 residues before the CDR3 end; the end is taken from the germline J gene. This CDR3 comprises 14 residues. The V gene end was trimmed by 4 bases and the J gene end by 12 bases; junction bases not matched to a gene: 6. CDR1 is SGHDN, CDR2 FVKESK, per germline.

This clone was observed many times. CDR3 protein: CASSPKGRETQYF. The CDR3 DNA, read in part, is TGTGCCAGCAGCCCCAAAGGCCGAGAGACC. The chain joins TRBV7-3 to TRBJ2-5; no definite D call. The sequenced fragment ends 3 residues before the CDR3 boundary, so the rest is inferred from the germline J gene. V was cut by 5 bases and J by 4 bases, with 11 bases left in between. The germline CDR1 and CDR2 sequences are SGHTA and FQGTGA. This CDR3 region has 13 residues.

This clone occurred many times. The CDR3 end falls 3 residues outside the read, so it is completed with the germline J gene. This chain links TRBV5-1 with TRBJ2-2; tentatively, D is TRBD1 or TRBD2 (5 bases each). Germline assignment: CDR1 SGHRS and CDR2 YFSETQ. The CDR3 is 14 amino acids. Between the trimmed V and J ends, which lost 0 bases and 7 bases, there was a span of 10 bases. This CDR3 is CASSLVEGYGELFF. The CDR3 DNA, read in part, is TGCGCCAGCAGCTTGGTTGAGGGGTACGGGGAG.